This T cell receptor (beta chain) was captured in a study of T cell repertoires in aging, cancer and after chemotherapy. The wider study: Donor ages fell into six groups from 30 or younger up to 70 or older.

This clonotype has just a few counts. Trimming took 0 bases from V and 1 from J, leaving 12 bases between them. This CDR3 has 16 residues. Per germline, CDR1 SGHRS and CDR2 YFSETQ. TRB rearrangements spanning V, D and J were amplified using mixed TRB-A/B primers. TCRdb itself ran the multiplex PCR reads through MiXCR, one entry per CDR3 protein. This table has about 1,900 distinct CDR3 sequences, 15% to 20% appearing once. TCR beta rearrangements were amplified from peripheral blood genomic DNA. The sequenced sample was blood. This TCR was sampled from a human donor with a solid tumor. The chain uses TRBV5-1 and TRBJ2-3; D ambiguous. In DNA form, the CDR3 reads TGCGCCAGCAGCTTGGGTTCGTGGGTGCGCACAGATACGCAGTATTTT. This gives the protein CASSLGSWVRTDTQYF.